Listed here are 14 T cell receptor beta chains from one sample, sequenced in a study of T-cell reconstitution after alpha-beta-depleted transplantation in children. Unique molecular identifiers featured in how the TCRbeta library was prepared. From the PCR reads, TCRdb called clonotypes with MiXCR, one entry per CDR3 protein. The top ten hold roughly 0.77% of the sample, which has hundreds of thousands of distinct CDR3 sequences, about an eighth seen once. The source was PBMCs, collected before TCRalphabeta/CD19-depleted stem cell transplant. These receptors all stem from a girl aged 2-15 years with congenital amegakaryocytic thrombocytopenia, due to receive a stem cell transplant.

This clonotype was seen repeatedly, ten times or more. The gene calls are TRBV10-3 and TRBJ2-3; D remains unclear. This CDR3 is 12 amino acids long. CDR1 is ENHRY and CDR2 is SYGVKD in the germline V gene. V was trimmed by 0 bases and J by 4 bases, leaving 2 bases between them. The CDR3, as DNA: TGTGCCATCAGTGAGTCAGCAGATACGCAGTATTTT. As protein: CAISESADTQYF.

For this clonotype: A read error may account for a junction end that differs from germline. The rearrangement joins TRBV5-5 to TRBJ2-2, with D unclear. Germline CDR1 reads SGHKS; CDR2 reads YYEKEE (reference sequence). The CDR3 is made up of 16 amino acids. CDR3 in DNA: TGTGTCAGCAGCCCTCGGAAGAACCCGAACACCGGGGAGCTGTTTTTT. Translating gives CVSSPRKNPNTGELFF.

This clonotype occurred many times. The genes are TRBV12-3 or TRBV12-4 and TRBJ2-5; D is undetermined. V was pared by 3 bases and J by 1 base, with 6 bases between. The CDR3 contains 13 residues. This chain's CDR3 is CASSFRFQETQYF. The CDR3 DNA sequence: TGTGCCAGCAGTTTTAGGTTCCAAGAGACCCAGTACTTC.

Ten or more counts support this clonotype. This rearrangement joins TRBV20-1 to TRBJ1-5, with D perhaps matching TRBD1 (5 bases). The CDR3 totals 14 residues. With 1 base removed from V and 1 base from J, the gap between germline ends came to 8 bases. Germline CDR1 DFQATT, CDR2 SNEGSKA (reference sequence). CDR3 sequence: CSARGRGSNQPQHF. CDR3 nucleotides: TGCAGTGCTAGAGGCCGGGGCAGCAATCAGCCCCAGCATTTT.

V gene TRBV20-1 combines with J gene TRBJ2-2, with 7 positions matching TRBD2. CDR1 and CDR2 (germline): DFQATT, SNEGSKA (reference sequence). The CDR3 contains 14 residues. After removal of 0 bases from V and 5 bases from J, the junction contained 3 bases not matched to a gene. The CDR3 DNA is TGCAGTGCTAGAGATCAGGGAGGGACCGGGGAGCTGTTTTTT. It is translated as CSARDQGGTGELFF.

Regarding this clonotype: A much larger clone lies a single base off, so this may be a read error. This CDR3 fails to terminate in the conserved phenylalanine or tryptophan, so it likely reflects a read error. The chain joins TRBV12-3 or TRBV12-4 to TRBJ1-1, with TRBD1 matching 12 bases. The CDR3 is 16 residues long. With V trimmed by 5 bases and J by 1 base, 5 bases remained unmatched. The CDR3 bases are TGTGCCAGCAGTGGTGGGACAGGGGGCACGAACACTGAAGCTTTCATT. Amino acid sequence: CASSGGTGGTNTEAFI.

In this sample, this clonotype turned up many times. This chain uses TRBV6-1 with TRBJ2-1, with D tentatively TRBD2 (6 bases). Trimming left V 6 bases short and J 5 bases short, with 14 bases between. CDR1 MNHNS and CDR2 SASEGT come from the germline V gene. The CDR3 runs to 14 residues. The DNA of the CDR3 is TGTGCCAGCAGCAGGGCTAGCGAAAACAATGAGCAGTTCTTC. Translating it yields CASSRASENNEQFF.

This clonotype was seen at least ten times. This chain connects TRBV20-1 to TRBJ2-3; D ambiguous. Germline-derived CDR1 and CDR2 are DFQATT and SNEGSKA (reference sequence). The CDR3 contains 11 residues. The CDR3 nucleotides read TGCACTCCCTTTAGGGCGGATACGCAGTATTTT. It codes for CTPFRADTQYF.

The rearrangement joins TRBV12-3 or TRBV12-4 to TRBJ2-1, with TRBD2 matching over 8 bases. The CDR3 loop spans 17 amino acids. With V trimmed by 2 bases and J by 3 bases, 9 bases remained unmatched. The CDR3 region has the DNA TGTGCCAGCAGTTTACCATATAGCGGGATGATCTACAATGAGCAGTTCTTC. This sequence encodes CASSLPYSGMIYNEQFF.

Comments on this clonotype: A much larger clone differs by one base, so this may be a read error. The chain carries TRBV6-5 and TRBJ1-3; the match to TRBD1 covers 7 bases. J lost 0 bases, V lost 4 bases, and 12 bases had no gene match. The CDR3 is 18 amino acids. Germline-derived CDR1 and CDR2 are MNHEY and SVGAGI. This CDR3 reads CASSCSGQAHNSGNTIYF. The CDR3 region has the DNA TGTGCCAGCAGTTGCTCAGGACAGGCACACAACTCTGGAAACACCATATATTTT.

This rearrangement joins TRBV6-5 to TRBJ2-7, with a weak D call TRBD1 (5 bases). The CDR3 has 11 amino acids. V was cut by 8 bases and J by 6 bases, with 11 bases left in between. Germline V gene data show CDR1 as MNHEY and CDR2 as SVGAGI. DNA for the CDR3: TGTGCCAGCTCCAATCAGGGCGAGCAGTACTTC. Its protein product is CASSNQGEQYF.

This clonotype was picked up many times. The gene calls are TRBV6-5 and TRBJ2-7, with 7 bases matching TRBD1. This CDR3 is 15 amino acids long. V dropped 0 bases and J dropped 2; count of bases not matched to a gene: 4. Germline V gene lookup returns CDR1 MNHEY and CDR2 SVGAGI. The DNA of the CDR3 is TGTGCCAGCAGTTACTCGGGGGACAGACCCTACGAGCAGTACTTC. Amino acid sequence: CASSYSGDRPYEQYF.

This clonotype was seen at least ten times. The chain couples TRBV12-3 or TRBV12-4 to TRBJ2-1, with 7 bases that match TRBD1. The CDR3 contains 15 residues. The V gene end was trimmed by 7 bases and the J gene end by 1 base; junction bases not matched to a gene: 7. For the CDR3, the DNA is TGTGCCAGCACCCGACAGGGCCGTTCCTACAATGAGCAGTTCTTC. It yields the protein CASTRQGRSYNEQFF.

This clonotype came up many times. This chain's CDR3 is CASSQRTIYNEQFF. DNA of the CDR3: TGTGCCAGCAGCCAAAGGACCATCTACAATGAGCAGTTCTTC. This chain connects TRBV7-2 to TRBJ2-1; D is unclear. The CDR3 has 14 amino acids. Per the germline V gene, CDR1 is SGHTA and CDR2 is FQGNSA. The ends were cut back, 5 bases at V and 3 bases at J, with 11 bases in the middle. The full variable domain, rest sourced from reference TRBV7-2 and TRBJ2-1, is GAGVSQSPSNKVTEKGKDVELRCDPISGHTALYWYRQSLGQGLEFLIYFQGNSAPDKSGLPSDRFSAERTGGSVSTLTIQRTQQEDSAVYLCASSQRTIYNEQFFGPGTRLTVL.